A single T cell receptor (beta chain) is shown here with its context. The antigen is unknown. These data come from a study of identical twins. A universal primer site was incorporated via template switching, and the cDNA contained unique molecular identifiers. TCRdb re-called the 5' RACE reads through MiXCR, storing one row per CDR3 protein. Among 1.5 million to 2 million distinct CDR3 sequences listed, roughly 35% were seen once. This CDR3 comprises 15 residues. Germline assignment: CDR1 MNHNS and CDR2 SASEGT. General study results and limits: Fewer insertions were carried by abundant cord blood beta clonotypes, but none was seen in memory repertoires. Monozygotic twins shared more out-of-frame TCR alpha than recombination models predicted. Part of the zero-insertion signal could reflect confounding by invariant MAIT and iNKT cells.

The clonotype comes from a newborn girl in good health. The chain combines TRBV6-1 with TRBJ2-4; TRBD1 matches at 8 bases. The J call may be faulty, since TRBJ2-7 better matches the DNA end. The sample was cord blood. CDR3 sequence: CASSEALGTGYEQYF. The CDR3, as DNA: TGTGCCAGCAGTGAAGCGCTTGGGACAGGCTACGAGCAGTACTTC.